The 28 T cell receptor beta chains below all came from one sample that was sequenced in a study of cytomegalovirus exposure and HLA in healthy donors. Amplification used 60 Vbeta primers and 13 Jbeta primers. Clones were sequenced by immunoSEQ multiplex PCR, and TCRdb holds only the in-frame ones, with some missing. Found here are some 120,000 clones, roughly 85% of them singletons; the top ten hold about 6.7%. The sequenced material came from PBMCs. Every receptor here comes from a woman under 40 in good health and CMV-seropositive.

The rearrangement joins TRBV6-5 to TRBJ1-5; no firm D call. Germline V gene sequence: CDR1 MNHEY, CDR2 SVGAGI. The V and J ends lost 6 bases and 9 bases respectively, with 15 bases between them. The CDR3 is 13 residues long. The CDR3 loop is CASSPFTGWPQHF. The CDR3 DNA is TGTGCCAGCAGCCCCTTCACCGGGTGGCCCCAGCATTTT.

CDR3 in DNA: TGTGCCAGCACCACAGAGGACAGATCACCACCCCTCCACTTT. Translation gives CASTTEDRSPPLHF. The chain has TRBV28 and TRBJ1-6; weak D call: TRBD1 (6 bases). Per the germline V gene, CDR1 is MDHEN and CDR2 is SYDVKM. Deletions cut 7 bases from V and 11 bases from J, with 18 bases between. This CDR3 spans 14 amino acids.

This chain connects TRBV7-2 to TRBJ2-1, with 9 bases identical to TRBD2. The CDR3 loop spans 15 amino acids. The junction had 9 bases not matched to a gene; V was cut back by 6 bases and J by 6 bases. CDR1 is SGHTA, CDR2 FQGNSA, per germline. DNA for the CDR3: TGTGCCAGCAGTCTGACTAGCGGTGACTTCAATGAGCAGTTCTTC. Protein sequence: CASSLTSGDFNEQFF.

This rearrangement joins TRBV4-2 to TRBJ2-7; perhaps TRBD1 as D (5 bases). V was shortened by 0 bases and J by 2 bases, with 11 bases between the two germline ends. The CDR3 loop spans 15 amino acids. The germline gives CDR1 LGHNA, CDR2 YNFKEQ. CDR3 in DNA: TGTGCCAGCAGCCAAGATTGGCCAGGGACCTACGAGCAGTACTTC. This gives the protein CASSQDWPGTYEQYF.

The J gene is TRBJ1-2, the V gene TRBV7-9, with TRBD1 as a possible D gene (6 bases). The CDR3 is 13 residues long. The germline V gene encodes CDR1 SEHNR and CDR2 FQNEAQ (reference sequence). V was clipped by 5 bases and J by 2 bases, with 9 bases between them. The CDR3 here is CASSTDSNYGYTF. Here the CDR3 DNA reads TGTGCCAGCAGCACGGACAGCAACTATGGCTACACCTTC.

V gene TRBV5-1 combines with J gene TRBJ1-2; 7 nucleotides agree with TRBD1. J was trimmed by 4 bases and V by 0 bases; bases with no gene match: 9. The CDR3 sequence is 16 residues long. The V gene's germline CDR1 is SGHRS and CDR2 YFSETQ. The CDR3 bases are TGCGCCAGCAGCTTGGGCCCCCTGACAGGGACCTATGGCTACACCTTC. Its protein is CASSLGPLTGTYGYTF. The full variable domain, its missing parts supplied by reference TRBV5-1 and TRBJ1-2, is KAGVTQTPRYLIKTRGQQVTLSCSPISGHRSVSWYQQTPGQGLQFLFEYFSETQRNKGNFPGRFSGRQFSNSRSEMNVSTLELGDSALYLCASSLGPLTGTYGYTFGSGTRLTVV.

The chain has TRBV5-8 and TRBJ1-6; D possibly corresponds to TRBD1 (5 bases). CDR1 is SGHTS, CDR2 YDEGEE, per germline. The CDR3 consists of 17 residues. V was clipped by 4 bases and J by 9 bases, with 23 bases between them. The CDR3 DNA reads as TGTGCCAGCAGCCAAACAAGGGACTCCCTGATAGGTTCACCCCTCCACTTT. This translates into CASSQTRDSLIGSPLHF.

The chain uses TRBV6-6 and TRBJ1-2; no reliable D call. V gave up 6 bases and J gave up 8 bases, with 13 bases separating them. The CDR3 consists of 12 residues. The germline V gene encodes CDR1 MNHNY and CDR2 SVGAGI (reference sequence). The CDR3 here is CASRPGGEGYTF. The CDR3 DNA reads TGTGCCAGCAGGCCAGGCGGGGAGGGCTACACCTTC.

This chain uses TRBV6-1 with TRBJ2-2; 10 nucleotides align to TRBD2. Germline V CDR1 and CDR2: MNHNS, SASEGT. V was clipped by 5 bases and J by 6 bases; unmatched bases: 6. The CDR3 length is 15 residues. CDR3 sequence: CASSRLAGTAGELFF. As DNA, the CDR3 is TGTGCCAGCAGTAGACTAGCGGGTACTGCCGGGGAGCTGTTTTTT.

The chain combines TRBV4-2 with TRBJ2-1; 8 bases align to TRBD1. Per the germline V gene, CDR1 is LGHNA and CDR2 is YNFKEQ. The CDR3 contains 17 residues. J lost 0 bases, V lost 0 bases, and 4 bases had no gene match. Here the CDR3 reads CASSQDGTGSSYNEQFF. CDR3 coding DNA: TGTGCCAGCAGCCAAGATGGGACAGGTAGCTCCTACAATGAGCAGTTCTTC.

This clone came up a few times. V usage is TRBV7-9 and J usage is TRBJ1-1; possible D gene TRBD1, 5 bases. Germline V lookup: CDR1 SEHNR, CDR2 FQNEAQ (reference sequence). Trimming shortened V by 2 bases and J by 0 bases, and 7 bases separated the two germline ends. The length of the CDR3 is 14 residues. CDR3 residues: CASSLRTLNTEAFF. CDR3 sequence (DNA): TGTGCCAGCAGCTTACGGACATTGAACACTGAAGCTTTCTTT.

The chain couples TRBV19 to TRBJ2-3, with 7 bases matching TRBD2. Trimming took 8 bases from V and 0 from J; bases not matched to a gene: 5. In germline, CDR1 is LNHDA, CDR2 SQIVND (reference sequence). This CDR3 has 14 amino acids. The CDR3 nucleotides are TGTGCCAGTCAGCGGGGTGCGAGCACAGATACGCAGTATTTT. As protein: CASQRGASTDTQYF.

The chain joins TRBV7-9 to TRBJ2-5, with D tentatively TRBD2 (6 bases). The V gene lost 6 bases and the J gene lost 5 bases, with 10 bases spanning the gap. Germline lookup yields CDR1 SEHNR and CDR2 FQNEAQ (reference sequence). This CDR3 is 12 amino acids long. Here the CDR3 reads CASSSEGETQYF. The CDR3 DNA reads as TGTGCCAGCAGTTCGGAGGGGGAGACCCAGTACTTC.

This chain uses TRBV28 with TRBJ1-2; the D gene is possibly TRBD1 (5 bases). CDR1 is MDHEN and CDR2 is SYDVKM in the germline V gene. The V gene lost 8 bases and the J gene lost 5 bases, with 15 bases spanning the gap. The CDR3 is 13 amino acids. Here the CDR3 DNA reads TGTGCCAGCTCCGGGACTGGCCAATATGGCTACACCTTC. The encoded protein is CASSGTGQYGYTF.

The chain combines TRBV5-6 with TRBJ1-2; D is possibly TRBD1 (6 bases). Germline V CDR1 and CDR2: SGHDT, YYEEEE. The CDR3 runs 13 residues. V was clipped by 4 bases and J by 2 bases, with 9 bases between them. The CDR3 loop reads CASSPGQNYGYTF. For the CDR3, the DNA is TGTGCCAGCAGCCCCGGACAGAACTATGGCTACACCTTC.

The chain employs TRBV2 and TRBJ1-5, with 7 nucleotides matching TRBD1. The ends lost 6 bases at V and 5 bases at J; junction bases unmatched: 7. The CDR3 sequence is 14 residues long. Germline V gene sequence: CDR1 SNHLY, CDR2 FYNNEI. CDR3 DNA: TGTGCCAGCAGCCAACGACAGGGTGATCAGCCCCAGCATTTT. Protein product: CASSQRQGDQPQHF.

V is TRBV6-5 and J is TRBJ2-1; D unresolved. Germline V gene lookup returns CDR1 MNHEY and CDR2 SVGAGI. This CDR3 has 14 amino acids. Trimming left V 7 bases short and J 0 bases short, with 10 bases between. The CDR3 bases are TGTGCCAGCATGAGAGGTAGCTCCTACAATGAGCAGTTCTTC. It codes for CASMRGSSYNEQFF.

The chain joins TRBV28 to TRBJ2-5; D unclear. Germline V CDR1 and CDR2: MDHEN, SYDVKM. This CDR3 has 11 residues. This CDR3 is CASLGQETQYF. In DNA, the CDR3 is TGTGCATCGCTCGGGCAAGAGACCCAGTACTTC. Based on the CDR3 plus reference TRBV28 and TRBJ2-5, the full variable domain is DVKVTQSSRYLVKRTGEKVFLECVQDMDHENMFWYRQDPGLGLRLIYFSYDVKMKEKGDIPEGYSVSREKKERFSLILESASTNQTSMYLCASLGQETQYFGPGTRLLVL.

The J gene is TRBJ2-7, the V gene TRBV5-6; no reliable D call. V was clipped by 0 bases and J by 0 bases, with 10 bases between them. The CDR3 is 15 amino acids. Germline assignment: CDR1 SGHDT and CDR2 YYEEEE. Here the CDR3 reads CASSLALESSYEQYF. The CDR3 DNA follows: TGTGCCAGCAGCTTGGCCTTGGAGAGCTCCTACGAGCAGTACTTC.

This chain joins TRBV2 and TRBJ2-1, with 7 nucleotides matching TRBD1. V shed 4 bases and J 3 bases; nucleotides not matched to a gene: 6. This CDR3 contains 15 residues. Germline lookup yields CDR1 SNHLY and CDR2 FYNNEI. The CDR3 sequence: CASSVGQGVYNEQFF. DNA for the CDR3: TGTGCCAGCAGTGTTGGGCAGGGGGTCTACAATGAGCAGTTCTTC.

DNA of the CDR3: TGTGCCAGCAGCCCCGGAGAGGAAACAGGCAACTATGGCTACACCTTC. It codes for CASSPGEETGNYGYTF. V and J are TRBV4-2 and TRBJ1-2; D is possibly TRBD1 (5 bases). Germline loops: CDR1 LGHNA, CDR2 YNFKEQ. The CDR3 totals 16 residues. Trimming removed 4 bases from V and 2 bases from J, with 17 bases in between.

The V and J genes are TRBV2 and TRBJ2-5; 9 bases match TRBD2. The germline V gene encodes CDR1 SNHLY and CDR2 FYNNEI. CDR3 length equals 16 residues. Losses at the gene ends were 2 bases for V and 3 bases for J; bases not matched to a gene: 7. Written as DNA, the CDR3 is TGTGCCAGCAGTGAAAGCGGGGCTAGCGGGAAAGAGACCCAGTACTTC. It encodes CASSESGASGKETQYF.

The chain links TRBV5-6 to TRBJ2-7; 7 bases are a match to TRBD1. CDR3 length: 16 residues. V trimming: 2 bases; J trimming: 7 bases; junction bases outside the gene matches: 15. Per the germline V gene, CDR1 is SGHDT and CDR2 is YYEEEE. CDR3 in DNA: TGTGCCAGCAGCTTCCCCGCCCCGACAGGGCGTGGAGAGCAGTACTTC. Its translation: CASSFPAPTGRGEQYF.

This clone came up once. V and J are TRBV7-2 and TRBJ2-3, with D uncertain. Germline V gene lookup returns CDR1 SGHTA and CDR2 FQGNSA. Between the trimmed V and J ends, which lost 1 base and 6 bases, there was a span of 8 bases. The CDR3 contains 13 residues. The CDR3 is CASSLGVRDTQYF. In nucleotides, the CDR3 is TGTGCCAGCAGCTTAGGCGTGCGGGATACGCAGTATTTT. The entire variable domain, with the rest obtained from reference TRBV7-2 and TRBJ2-3, is as follows: GAGVSQSPSNKVTEKGKDVELRCDPISGHTALYWYRQSLGQGLEFLIYFQGNSAPDKSGLPSDRFSAERTGGSVSTLTIQRTQQEDSAVYLCASSLGVRDTQYFGPGTRLTVL.

This clone is a singleton in its sample. This chain joins TRBV10-3 and TRBJ1-3, with D perhaps matching TRBD1 (6 bases). Germline assignment: CDR1 ENHRY and CDR2 SYGVKD. Trimming shortened V by 6 bases and J by 1 base, and 10 bases separated the two germline ends. The CDR3 extends over 14 amino acids. The CDR3 region has the DNA TGTGCCATCAGGGGTGGACAGTCTGGAAACACCATATATTTT. Translation gives CAIRGGQSGNTIYF.

V usage is TRBV18 and J usage is TRBJ1-2, with a tentative D call TRBD1 (6 bases). Germline CDR1 KGHSH, CDR2 LQKENI. The V end was cut by 3 bases, the J end by 5 bases, with 13 bases between. CDR3 length equals 14 residues. CDR3 sequence reads: CASSPTGEPYGYTF. The CDR3 DNA reads as TGTGCCAGCTCACCGACAGGAGAACCTTATGGCTACACCTTC.

This chain uses TRBV2 with TRBJ1-2, with D possibly TRBD1 on 6 matching bases. The V end was cut by 6 bases, the J end by 6 bases, with 17 bases between. The CDR3 has 14 amino acids. Germline assignment: CDR1 SNHLY and CDR2 FYNNEI. CDR3 amino acids: CASRSPNRAHGYTF. CDR3 sequence (DNA): TGTGCCAGCAGGAGTCCCAACAGGGCCCATGGCTACACCTTC.

The chain couples TRBV6-1 to TRBJ2-5, with a weak D call TRBD2 (7 bases). CDR1 MNHNS and CDR2 SASEGT come from the germline V gene. This CDR3 contains 14 residues. The V and J ends lost 7 bases and 4 bases respectively, with 16 bases between them. CDR3 in amino acids: CASTWGGAGETQYF. In nucleotides, the CDR3 is TGTGCCAGCACATGGGGGGGGGCTGGAGAGACCCAGTACTTC.